This T cell receptor beta chain was obtained from a study of blood T cell repertoires in COVID-19. Study-level information: There were acute and convalescent COVID-19 samples, and they came from the United States, Italy and Spain. The analysed material was cDNA or gDNA that came from T cells, B-cell-depleted T cells, or PBMCs.

Per the original data handling: Amplification of reference gene primers was used by the study to estimate nucleated cell counts. TCRdb's table, derived via immunoSEQ multiplex PCR, lists solely in-frame clones and lacks some. V and J calls and clone size are those listed in that table; D and trimming were worked out from the DNA. The table includes around 370,000 clones, 85% to 90% detected once. Patients in Seattle were enrolled during active infection, then followed longitudinally. The V end was cut by 6 bases, the J end by 0 bases, with 8 bases between. The CDR3 length is 13 residues. Sequenced: peripheral blood. The chain links TRBV12-3 or TRBV12-4 to TRBJ1-1; no reliable D call. This receptor was obtained from a woman aged 50 to 60 with COVID-19, enrolled during active disease. CDR3 amino acids: CASSLNLNTEAFF. CDR3 sequence (DNA): TGTGCCAGCAGCCTGAACTTGAACACTGAAGCTTTCTTT.